This T cell receptor (beta chain) was recovered during a study of response to subunit inactivated influenza vaccine. Whole-study findings and limits: A suggestion made by the authors is that each seasonal influenza vaccination recruits few new T cells.

TCRdb itself ran the RT-PCR reads through MiXCR, one entry per CDR3 protein. The sample has about 580,000 distinct CDR3 sequences, 13% to 15% seen once. Trimming removed 7 bases at V and 11 bases at J, with 14 bases between. This CDR3 region has 11 residues. The germline CDR1 and CDR2 sequences are SGHTA and FQGNSA. The table lists this clonotype with a few counts. Its target is not known. The rearrangement uses TRBV7-2 and TRBJ1-1, with no clear D. This TCR was recovered from a man aged 50 to 59 who received an inactivated influenza vaccine. This specimen was PBMCs from blood, taken 11 to 12 days after vaccination. CDR3 in DNA: TGTGCCAGCACCCAGGCCGGGTGGGCTTTCTTT. Its translation is CASTQAGWAFF.